Listed below are T cell receptor beta chains from one sample, sequenced in a study of blood T cell repertoires in COVID-19. Here immunoSEQ multiplex PCR was the method, and the copy in TCRdb shows in-frame clones only, minus some. The sample contains about 230,000 clones, 75% to 85% of which appear only once. Sequenced input: peripheral blood. Receptor source: a woman between 45 and 65 years old with acute or convalescent COVID-19. The CDR3 runs from the conserved cysteine through the conserved F or W. The D gene is left open where the match is weak. Rows give clone size only sometimes, using once, few, many, or a class for an expanded clone.

>NA|TRBJ2-3|TRBV11-3|NA|14
TGTGCCAGCAGCTTAGGACAGGCTACAGATACGCAGTATTTT
CASSLGQATDTQYF
>NA|TRBJ2-1|TRBV24-1|NA|16
TGTGCCACCAGTGACCCCGGACTGGCGGAGGCCAATGAGCAGTTCTTC
CATSDPGLAEANEQFF
>few|TRBJ2-5|TRBV7-9|NA|11
TGTGCCAGCGAGGTCGGGGAGACCCAGTACTTC
CASEVGETQYF
>once|TRBJ2-5|TRBV9|NA|12
TGTGCCAGCAGCGTGGGAGGAGAGACCCAGTACTTC
CASSVGGETQYF
>NA|TRBJ2-5|TRBV18|NA|16
TGTGCCAGCTCACCGCCTAGCCGGAAGGAAAAGATGGCCCAGTACTTC
CASSPPSRKEKMAQYF
>NA|TRBJ2-7|TRBV12-3/TRBV12-4|NA|13
TGTGCCAGCAGTTTGAGGGGGGGCCACGAGCAGTACTTC
CASSLRGGHEQYF
>NA|TRBJ2-7|TRBV3-1/TRBV3-2|NA|16
TGTGCCAGCAGCCAAGAGAACCGCAGGCCCCTCTACGAGCAGTACTTC
CASSQENRRPLYEQYF
>NA|TRBJ1-2|TRBV4-1|TRBD1|15
TGCGCCAGCAGCCAGGTTCAGGGGGACGACTATGGCTACACCTTC
CASSQVQGDDYGYTF
>few|TRBJ1-1|TRBV27|TRBD1|14
TGTGCCAGCAGTTTAAACAGGGGCAGGACTGAAGCTTTCTTT
CASSLNRGRTEAFF
>NA|TRBJ2-7|TRBV10-2|NA|15
TGCGCCAGCAGTGGATTACAGGGAATTGAGTACGAGCAGTACTTC
CASSGLQGIEYEQYF
>NA|TRBJ2-1|TRBV12-3/TRBV12-4|NA|13
TGTGCCAGCAGTTTAGGACAGAACAATGAGCAGTTCTTC
CASSLGQNNEQFF
>NA|TRBJ1-2|TRBV15|NA|15
TGTGCCACCAGCAGAGATCTTGAACTTTTCTATGGCTACACCTTC
CATSRDLELFYGYTF
>NA|TRBJ2-4|TRBV5-1|TRBD1|17
TGCGCCAGCAGTCCCGGGACAGGGTTATTAGGCAAAAACATTCAGTACTTC
CASSPGTGLLGKNIQYF
>NA|TRBJ1-5|TRBV15|TRBD1|15
TGTGCCACCAGCAGAGACCGGGACAGAACTCAGCCCCAGCATTTT
CATSRDRDRTQPQHF
>once|TRBJ1-3|TRBV2|NA|15
TGTGCCAGCAGTGAACCCCCAGGGGATGGAAACACCATATATTTT
CASSEPPGDGNTIYF
>once|TRBJ1-6|TRBV30|TRBD1|15
TGTGCCTGGAGTAGGGGACAGGGATCCAATTCACCCCTCCACTTT
CAWSRGQGSNSPLHF
>NA|TRBJ2-1|TRBV5-4|TRBD2|17
TGTGCCAGCAGCTTGGTCTCTAGCGGGGGGGCACGCGATGAGCAGTTCTTC
CASSLVSSGGARDEQFF